Presented here are 28 T cell receptor beta chains from one specimen sequenced in a study of T cell responses to AZD1222 COVID-19 vaccine. Assay used: immunoSEQ multiplex PCR; TCRdb lists only in-frame clones, some missing. The sample consists of approximately 150,000 clones, 85% to 95% of them appearing once. The specimen comprised peripheral blood, sampled on day 0 of AZD1222 vaccination. The receptors were sampled from an adult in good health.

The J gene is TRBJ1-5, the V gene TRBV5-8; a weak D match, TRBD1 (6 bases). This CDR3 has 15 amino acids. The germline V gene has CDR1 SGHTS and CDR2 YDEGEE. V shed 4 bases and J shed 4 bases, with 15 bases lying between them. Written as DNA, the CDR3 is TGTGCCAGCAGCGGGGGGCAAGGGAGGAATCAGCCCCAGCATTTT. This codes for CASSGGQGRNQPQHF.

This chain joins TRBV7-2 and TRBJ2-5; D call uncertain. Trimming left V 2 bases short and J 0 bases short, with 4 bases between. The germline gives CDR1 SGHTA, CDR2 FQGNSA. The CDR3 runs 13 residues. The CDR3 DNA sequence: TGTGCCAGCAGCTTACAGTACCAAGAGACCCAGTACTTC. This sequence encodes CASSLQYQETQYF.

CDR3 bases: TGTGCCAGCAGCTCCGGACGGACTCTAAATTCACCCCTCCACTTT. The encoded protein is CASSSGRTLNSPLHF. The chain employs TRBV7-9 and TRBJ1-6, with D uncertain. Germline V CDR1 and CDR2: SEHNR, FQNEAQ (reference sequence). Trimming stripped 4 bases from V and 7 bases from J, with 14 bases between. This CDR3 comprises 15 residues.

About this clone: At one boundary the junction diverges from the germline segment, which might be a read error. The rearrangement links TRBV7-7 to TRBJ2-5; 10 nucleotides line up with TRBD1. This CDR3 spans 14 amino acids. Germline CDR1 reads SSHAT; CDR2 reads FNYEAQ (reference sequence). The CDR3 coding sequence is TGTGCTAGCAGCCAACGACAGGGGGCAGAGACCCAGTACTTC. Protein: CASSQRQGAETQYF.

The chain uses TRBV2 and TRBJ1-1; D unresolved. Trimming took off 9 bases at V and 1 base at J, with 9 bases between the two ends. The CDR3 sequence is 12 residues long. CDR1 is SNHLY, CDR2 FYNNEI, per germline. The CDR3 reads CARLQKNTEAFF. CDR3 DNA: TGTGCCAGACTTCAGAAGAACACTGAAGCTTTCTTT.

The V call is TRBV12-3 or TRBV12-4, the J call TRBJ1-2; D is perhaps TRBD1 (5 bases). With 3 bases removed from V and 6 bases from J, the gap between germline ends came to 11 bases. The CDR3 consists of 13 residues. CDR3 sequence (DNA): TGTGCCAGCAGTTTTCGGCAGGGCAATGGCTACACCTTC. Protein: CASSFRQGNGYTF.

The chain combines TRBV11-2 with TRBJ1-2; D might be TRBD1 (5 bases). Trimming pared 7 bases from V and 2 bases from J, leaving 20 bases between. Per germline, CDR1 SGHAT and CDR2 FQNNGV. The CDR3 is 16 amino acids. The CDR3 sequence is CASMAPREGPNYGYTF. CDR3 sequence (DNA): TGTGCCAGCATGGCCCCCAGGGAGGGACCCAACTATGGCTACACCTTC.

The J gene is TRBJ1-5, the V gene TRBV2; D perhaps matches TRBD1 (6 bases). CDR1 and CDR2 from the germline V gene are SNHLY and FYNNEI. Trimming removed 7 bases from V and 9 bases from J, with 22 bases in between. The CDR3 loop spans 15 amino acids. As DNA, the CDR3 is TGTGCCAGCAACCACGGGGGGCCAGTAATCATGCCCCAGCATTTT. This codes for CASNHGGPVIMPQHF.

The chain couples TRBV4-2 to TRBJ1-6, with 11 bases lining up with TRBD1. There are 16 residues in the CDR3. Per the germline V gene, CDR1 is LGHNA and CDR2 is YNFKEQ. V gave up 1 base and J gave up 10 bases; unmatched junction bases: 6. CDR3 region: CASSQGWGQGESPLHF. The CDR3 DNA is TGTGCCAGCAGCCAAGGGTGGGGACAGGGGGAATCACCCCTCCACTTT.

The rearrangement links TRBV12-3 or TRBV12-4 to TRBJ2-3; D ambiguous. V gave up 2 bases and J gave up 4 bases, with 1 base separating them. The length of the CDR3 is 11 residues. This CDR3 reads CASSLSDTQYF. The CDR3 nucleotides read TGTGCCAGCAGTTTATCAGATACGCAGTATTTT.

The chain is built from TRBV5-5 and TRBJ2-1; D not resolved. Trimming removed 7 bases from V and 4 bases from J, with 9 bases in between. Germline values: CDR1 SGHKS, CDR2 YYEKEE (reference sequence). This CDR3 has 12 amino acids. CDR3 DNA: TGTGCCAGCTGGCAGGTATACAATGAGCAGTTCTTC. It yields the protein CASWQVYNEQFF.

This chain joins TRBV5-1 and TRBJ2-7, with D perhaps matching TRBD1 (5 bases). CDR3 length equals 14 residues. Germline assignment: CDR1 SGHRS and CDR2 YFSETQ. V was trimmed by 3 bases and J by 5 bases, leaving 15 bases between them. Here the CDR3 reads CASSSQGILNEQYF. As DNA, the CDR3 is TGCGCCAGCAGCTCCCAGGGTATTCTAAACGAGCAGTACTTC.

This clone was found once. The rearrangement joins TRBV28 to TRBJ1-1; TRBD1 agrees at 7 bases. This CDR3 is 14 amino acids long. The V gene end was trimmed by 6 bases and the J gene end by 4 bases; junction bases not matched to a gene: 8. Germline CDR1 and CDR2: MDHEN and SYDVKM. The CDR3 DNA is TGTGCCAGCAGCACGACAGGGAGTGTCACTGAAGCTTTCTTT. It codes for CASSTTGSVTEAFF. Variable domain in full (rest from reference TRBV28 and TRBJ1-1): DVKVTQSSRYLVKRTGEKVFLECVQDMDHENMFWYRQDPGLGLRLIYFSYDVKMKEKGDIPEGYSVSREKKERFSLILESASTNQTSMYLCASSTTGSVTEAFFGQGTRLTVV.

V and J are TRBV6-5 and TRBJ1-5; no clear D. CDR1 and CDR2 from the germline V gene are MNHEY and SVGAGI. The CDR3 loop spans 15 amino acids. The V and J ends lost 0 bases and 7 bases respectively, with 13 bases between them. The CDR3 DNA reads as TGTGCCAGCAGTTACTCATACCCACCCTACCAGCCCCAGCATTTT. This gives the protein CASSYSYPPYQPQHF.

The chain couples TRBV28 to TRBJ1-2, with 9 bases lining up with TRBD1. V shed 5 bases and J 3 bases; nucleotides not matched to a gene: 7. Germline CDR1 reads MDHEN; CDR2 reads SYDVKM. The CDR3 runs 15 residues. The CDR3 bases are TGTGCCAGCAGTCCCCCGGGACAGGGTCACTATGGCTACACCTTC. Translated, it gives CASSPPGQGHYGYTF.

J is TRBJ1-4 and V is TRBV5-8; 7 nucleotides align to TRBD1. The V segment lost 2 bases and the J segment 5 bases; nucleotides outside the gene matches: 12. The CDR3 length is 17 residues. The germline gives CDR1 SGHTS, CDR2 YDEGEE. The CDR3 nucleotides are TGTGCCAGCAGCTTATTCGGGACAGTCACAAGGAATGAAAAACTGTTTTTT. Translated, it gives CASSLFGTVTRNEKLFF.

The chain combines TRBV6-5 with TRBJ1-1, with D tentatively TRBD1 (5 bases). CDR1 and CDR2 (germline): MNHEY, SVGAGI. The CDR3 totals 15 residues. The V end was cut by 4 bases, the J end by 4 bases, with 16 bases between. CDR3 coding DNA: TGTGCCAGCAGTTTTAACCGGGACGGGGTCACTGAAGCTTTCTTT. Amino acids: CASSFNRDGVTEAFF.

A single count supports this clone. The rearrangement links TRBV4-2 to TRBJ2-7, with TRBD1 identical over 7 bases. Germline-derived CDR1 and CDR2 are LGHNA and YNFKEQ. The CDR3 contains 15 residues. Unmatched junction bases numbered 6, after V lost 1 base and J lost 3 bases. CDR3 in DNA: TGTGCCAGCAGCCAAGCAAGGGACAGTCTCTACGAGCAGTACTTC. The encoded protein is CASSQARDSLYEQYF.

The V and J genes are TRBV21-1 and TRBJ1-2. TRBV21-1 is a listed pseudogene. This CDR3 spans 12 amino acids. CDR3 nucleotide sequence: TGTGCCAGCACCAACCTCGGGGATGGCTACACCTTC. It encodes CASTNLGDGYTF.

The chain is built from TRBV7-2 and TRBJ2-3; 8 bases line up with TRBD2. The V gene's germline CDR1 is SGHTA and CDR2 FQGNSA. Unmatched junction bases numbered 5, after V lost 4 bases and J lost 8 bases. CDR3 size: 13 residues. The CDR3 protein is CASSSGGAVTQYF. The CDR3, as DNA: TGTGCCAGCAGCTCCGGGGGGGCCGTTACGCAGTATTTT.

The V gene is TRBV28, the J gene TRBJ1-2; TRBD1 might be the D (5 bases). The CDR3 is made up of 15 amino acids. From germline, CDR1 is MDHEN and CDR2 SYDVKM. V lost 4 bases and J 3 bases, leaving 15 bases between the germline ends. The CDR3 region is CASSSAGSRYYGYTF. The CDR3 DNA reads as TGTGCCAGCAGTTCTGCAGGGTCTCGGTACTATGGCTACACCTTC.

The rearrangement joins TRBV7-9 to TRBJ1-4; D remains ambiguous. There are 12 residues in the CDR3. The V end lost 5 bases, the J end lost 13 bases, and 14 bases lay between the germline ends. Germline assignment: CDR1 SEHNR and CDR2 FQNEAQ (reference sequence). CDR3 amino acids: CASSQIPGILFF. The CDR3 nucleotides read TGTGCCAGCAGCCAAATACCCGGGATACTGTTTTTT.

This chain uses TRBV4-3 with TRBJ1-3, with a possible D match to TRBD1 (6 bases). From germline, CDR1 is LGHNA and CDR2 YSLEER. The CDR3 contains 19 residues. V was clipped by 3 bases and J by 0 bases, with 21 bases between them. The CDR3 loop reads CASSQGTGTTPISGNTIYF. For the CDR3, the DNA is TGCGCCAGCAGCCAGGGGACCGGGACAACTCCTATCTCTGGAAACACCATATATTTT.

The chain couples TRBV6-2 or TRBV6-3 to TRBJ1-2; possible D gene TRBD1, 5 bases. There are 12 residues in the CDR3. Germline lookup yields CDR1 MNHEY and CDR2 SVGEGT. The V and J ends lost 6 bases and 8 bases respectively, with 13 bases between them. This chain's CDR3 is CASSSGTGGYTF. The CDR3 DNA follows: TGTGCCAGCAGCTCAGGGACGGGAGGCTACACCTTC.

This chain uses TRBV24-1 with TRBJ1-3; TRBD1 might be the D (5 bases). CDR3 length: 15 amino acids. The germline V gene has CDR1 KGHDR and CDR2 SFDVKD. Trimming removed 4 bases at V and 2 bases at J, with 11 bases between. CDR3 loop: CATSDPTEAGNTIYF. CDR3 nucleotide sequence: TGTGCCACCAGTGACCCGACAGAGGCTGGAAACACCATATATTTT.

The chain is built from TRBV5-5 and TRBJ2-7, with TRBD1 as a possible D gene (5 bases). From germline, CDR1 is SGHKS and CDR2 YYEKEE (reference sequence). CDR3 length: 15 residues. V lost 2 bases and J 3 bases, leaving 15 bases between the germline ends. CDR3 DNA: TGTGCCAGCAGCTTCTTGGTTAGGGGCGGCTACGAGCAGTACTTC. Its protein product is CASSFLVRGGYEQYF. The variable domain in full, with the rest retrieved from reference TRBV5-5 and TRBJ2-7, is DAGVTQSPTHLIKTRGQQVTLRCSPISGHKSVSWYQQVLGQGPQFIFQYYEKEERGRGNFPDRFSARQFPNYSSELNVNALLLGDSALYLCASSFLVRGGYEQYFGPGTRLTVT.

The chain couples TRBV5-1 to TRBJ1-4; 7 bases fit TRBD1. V was clipped by 4 bases and J by 4 bases; unmatched bases: 10. The CDR3 is 16 residues long. Germline assignment: CDR1 SGHRS and CDR2 YFSETQ. The DNA of the CDR3 is TGCGCCAGCAGCACCACAGGGGTTCGGATTAATGAAAAACTGTTTTTT. Protein sequence: CASSTTGVRINEKLFF. Using reference TRBV5-1 and TRBJ1-4 for the parts outside the CDR3, the full variable domain is KAGVTQTPRYLIKTRGQQVTLSCSPISGHRSVSWYQQTPGQGLQFLFEYFSETQRNKGNFPGRFSGRQFSNSRSEMNVSTLELGDSALYLCASSTTGVRINEKLFFGSGTQLSVL.

The gene calls are TRBV9 and TRBJ1-1; D not resolved. The CDR3 sequence is 14 residues long. Germline V gives CDR1 SGDLS, CDR2 YYNGEE. Deletions cut 0 bases from V and 1 base from J, with 7 bases between. This chain's CDR3 is CASSVDAGNTEAFF. The CDR3 DNA sequence: TGTGCCAGCAGCGTAGACGCGGGGAACACTGAAGCTTTCTTT. Full variable domain (rest looked up from reference TRBV9 and TRBJ1-1): DSGVTQTPKHLITATGQRVTLRCSPRSGDLSVYWYQQSLDQGLQFLIQYYNGEERAKGNILERFSAQQFPDLHSELNLSSLELGDSALYFCASSVDAGNTEAFFGQGTRLTVV.